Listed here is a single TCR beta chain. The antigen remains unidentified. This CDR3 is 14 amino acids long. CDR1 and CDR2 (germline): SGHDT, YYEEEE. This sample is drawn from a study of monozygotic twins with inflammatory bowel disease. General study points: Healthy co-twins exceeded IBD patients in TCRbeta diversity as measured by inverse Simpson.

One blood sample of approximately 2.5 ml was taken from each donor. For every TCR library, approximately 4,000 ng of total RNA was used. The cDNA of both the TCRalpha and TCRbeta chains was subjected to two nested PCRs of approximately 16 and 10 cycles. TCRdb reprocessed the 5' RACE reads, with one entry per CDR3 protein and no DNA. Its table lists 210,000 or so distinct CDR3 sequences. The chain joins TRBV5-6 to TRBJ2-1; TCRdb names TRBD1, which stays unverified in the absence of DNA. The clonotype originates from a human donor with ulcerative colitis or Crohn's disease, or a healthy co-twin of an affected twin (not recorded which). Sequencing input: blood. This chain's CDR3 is CASSYRVSYNEQFF.